Below, 31 T cell receptor beta chains from the same sample are listed, as sequenced in a study of control samples from healthy donors and cancer patients. Libraries were prepared by immunoSEQ multiplex PCR; TCRdb keeps only in-frame clonotypes and omits some of them. The top ten clones hold about 3.2% of a sample with 100,000 to 150,000 clones, 70% to 90% of them seen once. The sample taken for sequencing was blood. Receptors originate from a man over 45 in good health.

The rearrangement links TRBV30 to TRBJ2-1, with D perhaps being TRBD1 or TRBD2 (5 bases each). Trimming removed 0 bases at V and 7 bases at J, with 10 bases between. The CDR3 consists of 13 residues. Per the germline V gene, CDR1 is GTSNPN and CDR2 is SVGIG (reference sequence). CDR3: CAWSVGTSNEQFF. As DNA, the CDR3 is TGTGCCTGGAGTGTTGGGACCTCTAATGAGCAGTTCTTC.

The chain uses TRBV15 and TRBJ1-4, with 9 bases matching TRBD1. The length of the CDR3 is 17 residues. The J segment lost 8 bases and the V segment lost 4 bases, leaving 14 bases of the junction unmatched. CDR1 is LNHNV, CDR2 YYDKDF, per germline (reference sequence). As DNA, the CDR3 is TGTGCCACCAGCAAAGGACAGGGGTCTGGTTTTGGGGAAAAACTGTTTTTT. This translates into CATSKGQGSGFGEKLFF. Together with reference TRBV15 and TRBJ1-4, the CDR3 gives the full variable domain: DAMVIQNPRYQVTQFGKPVTLSCSQTLNHNVMYWYQQKSSQAPKLLFHYYDKDFNNEADTPDNFQSRRPNTSFCFLDIRSPGLGDTAMYLCATSKGQGSGFGEKLFFGSGTQLSVL.

The chain uses TRBV11-2 and TRBJ1-1; the D is unclear. Germline CDR1 reads SGHAT; CDR2 reads FQNNGV. V was cut by 10 bases and J by 0 bases, with 15 bases left in between. This CDR3 is 14 amino acids long. The CDR3 reads CAITRDFLNTEAFF. The CDR3 bases are TGTGCCATCACCCGCGACTTTCTGAACACTGAAGCTTTCTTT.

The chain carries TRBV7-9 and TRBJ2-4; D is uncertain. The CDR3 consists of 18 residues. Germline CDR1 and CDR2: SEHNR and FQNEAQ (reference sequence). The germline V and J ends were trimmed by 4 bases and 0 bases, with 19 bases remaining between them. As DNA, the CDR3 is TGTGCCAGCAGCTCGAACCAGGAACCTTTGATAGCCAAAAACATTCAGTACTTC. It encodes CASSSNQEPLIAKNIQYF. Together with reference TRBV7-9 and TRBJ2-4, the CDR3 gives the full variable domain: DTGVSQNPRHKITKRGQNVTFRCDPISEHNRLYWYRQTLGQGPEFLTYFQNEAQLEKSRLLSDRFSAERPKGSFSTLEIQRTEQGDSAMYLCASSSNQEPLIAKNIQYFGAGTRLSVL.

This clone was counted a single time. The chain employs TRBV5-4 and TRBJ2-5; D gene unclear. Trimming cost V 1 base and J 5 bases, with 6 bases left between them. The CDR3 has 12 residues. The germline V gene encodes CDR1 SGHNT and CDR2 YYREEE (reference sequence). DNA of the CDR3: TGTGCCAGCAGCTTGAGGCGGGAGACCCAGTACTTC. This sequence encodes CASSLRRETQYF.

This chain uses TRBV19 with TRBJ2-7; D remains ambiguous. The CDR3 extends over 14 amino acids. Trimming removed 7 bases from V and 6 bases from J, with 19 bases in between. Per germline, CDR1 LNHDA and CDR2 SQIVND (reference sequence). CDR3 sequence: CASTTGGSSGEQYF. As DNA, the CDR3 is TGTGCCAGTACCACCGGCGGTAGTAGTGGCGAGCAGTACTTC.

V gene TRBV5-1 combines with J gene TRBJ1-4; D is unclear. Trimming removed 3 bases from V and 3 bases from J, with 6 bases in between. Germline V gene lookup returns CDR1 SGHRS and CDR2 YFSETQ. This CDR3 spans 13 amino acids. CDR3 nucleotides: TGCGCCAGCAGCTCGGGCCCTAATGAAAAACTGTTTTTT. Translation gives CASSSGPNEKLFF.

The CDR3 region is CATTTASYNEQFF. The CDR3, as DNA: TGTGCCACCACGACGGCCTCCTACAATGAGCAGTTCTTC. J is TRBJ2-1 and V is TRBV6-4; no clear D. This CDR3 is 13 amino acids long. Germline CDR1 and CDR2: MRHNA and SNTAGT. V lost 10 bases and J 0 bases, leaving 10 bases between the germline ends.

J is TRBJ2-1 and V is TRBV30, with 7 positions matching TRBD2. The CDR3 runs 15 residues. The J segment lost 7 bases and the V segment lost 0 bases, leaving 9 bases of the junction unmatched. From germline, CDR1 is GTSNPN and CDR2 SVGIG (reference sequence). CDR3 in DNA: TGTGCCTGGAGTGTAAAGGCAGGACTAGGAAATGAGCAGTTCTTC. Amino acids: CAWSVKAGLGNEQFF.

The chain recombines TRBV9 with TRBJ2-7; D is uncertain. The CDR3 extends over 14 amino acids. Per the germline V gene, CDR1 is SGDLS and CDR2 is YYNGEE. V was cut by 0 bases and J by 2 bases, with 9 bases left in between. The CDR3 bases are TGTGCCAGCAGCGTAGCTAACGGAGCCTACGAGCAGTACTTC. Translating gives CASSVANGAYEQYF.

This rearrangement joins TRBV2 to TRBJ2-5, with 7 bases fitting TRBD1. The CDR3 has 12 residues. Germline V gives CDR1 SNHLY, CDR2 FYNNEI. Unmatched junction bases numbered 4, after V lost 8 bases and J lost 4 bases. CDR3 in amino acids: CASGGQLETQYF. The CDR3, as DNA: TGTGCCAGCGGGGGACAGCTAGAGACCCAGTACTTC. Combining the CDR3 with reference TRBV2 and TRBJ2-5 gives the whole variable domain EPEVTQTPSHQVTQMGQEVILRCVPISNHLYFYWYRQILGQKVEFLVSFYNNEISEKSEIFDDQFSVERPDGSNFTLKIRSTKLEDSAMYFCASGGQLETQYFGPGTRLLVL.

CDR3 region: CASSLSTGELFF. CDR3 coding DNA: TGTGCCAGCAGTTTATCCACCGGGGAGCTGTTTTTT. V and J are TRBV28 and TRBJ2-2; D is unclear. CDR1 and CDR2 (germline): MDHEN, SYDVKM. V gave up 1 base and J gave up 4 bases, with 1 base separating them. This CDR3 is built from 12 residues.

The CDR3 reads CASSINDGYEVNQPQHF. Written as DNA, the CDR3 is TGTGCCAGTAGTATAAATGATGGGTATGAGGTCAATCAGCCCCAGCATTTT. The chain couples TRBV19 to TRBJ1-5; D is unresolved. In germline, CDR1 is LNHDA, CDR2 SQIVND (reference sequence). V was trimmed by 2 bases and J by 3 bases, leaving 17 bases between them. The CDR3 is 17 amino acids.

The chain joins TRBV7-8 to TRBJ1-1; no clear D gene. The CDR3 is made up of 14 amino acids. The germline V gene has CDR1 SGHVS and CDR2 FQNEAQ. The ends were cut back, 5 bases at V and 1 base at J, with 11 bases in the middle. The CDR3 sequence: CASSPRTENTEAFF. Written as DNA, the CDR3 is TGTGCCAGCAGCCCCCGGACTGAGAACACTGAAGCTTTCTTT. The full variable domain, its missing parts supplied by reference TRBV7-8 and TRBJ1-1, is GAGVSQSPRYKVAKRGQDVALRCDPISGHVSLFWYQQALGQGPEFLTYFQNEAQLDKSGLPSDRFFAERPEGSVSTLKIQRTQQEDSAVYLCASSPRTENTEAFFGQGTRLTVV.

The rearrangement links TRBV2 to TRBJ1-2; D possibly corresponds to TRBD1 (5 bases). V shed 6 bases and J shed 7 bases, with 15 bases lying between them. Looked up from germline, CDR1 is SNHLY and CDR2 is FYNNEI. This CDR3 is built from 13 residues. CDR3 protein: CASSGTRTGGYTF. The CDR3 bases are TGTGCCAGCAGCGGGACCAGAACAGGTGGCTACACCTTC.

The chain recombines TRBV9 with TRBJ2-1, with D possibly TRBD2 on 6 matching bases. V shed 0 bases and J shed 7 bases, with 14 bases lying between them. The CDR3 has 15 residues. Germline loops: CDR1 SGDLS, CDR2 YYNGEE. In DNA form, the CDR3 reads TGTGCCAGCAGCGTAGGGGTTACTAGCTGGAATGAGCAGTTCTTC. This translates into CASSVGVTSWNEQFF.

The J gene is TRBJ1-6, the V gene TRBV28; unclear D gene. CDR1 is MDHEN and CDR2 is SYDVKM in the germline V gene. The CDR3 is 13 residues long. Trimming stripped 6 bases from V and 10 bases from J, with 13 bases between. The chain's CDR3 is CASSPTYYSPLHF. In DNA, the CDR3 is TGTGCCAGCAGCCCCACCTACTACTCACCCCTCCACTTT. Together with reference TRBV28 and TRBJ1-6, the CDR3 gives the full variable domain: DVKVTQSSRYLVKRTGEKVFLECVQDMDHENMFWYRQDPGLGLRLIYFSYDVKMKEKGDIPEGYSVSREKKERFSLILESASTNQTSMYLCASSPTYYSPLHFGNGTRLTVT.

This chain joins TRBV23-1 and TRBJ2-3, with 7 bases fitting TRBD2. TRBV23-1 is treated as an ORF (open reading frame) with a function not yet certain. This CDR3 is 17 amino acids long. Trimming at V came to 3 bases and at J to 4 bases, leaving 13 bases not matched to a gene. The CDR3 loop is CASSQTGTTCVADTQYF. CDR3 nucleotides: TGCGCCAGCAGTCAGACTGGGACTACCTGCGTTGCAGATACGCAGTATTTT.

The gene calls are TRBV7-9 and TRBJ2-1, with D perhaps matching TRBD2 (5 bases). Germline CDR1 reads SEHNR; CDR2 reads FQNEAQ (reference sequence). The V and J ends lost 4 bases and 9 bases respectively, with 13 bases between them. The CDR3 consists of 13 residues. The DNA for the CDR3 is TGTGCCAGCAGCTCCGGGGAGAGCACTGAGCAGTTCTTC. Protein: CASSSGESTEQFF.

V gene TRBV4-1 combines with J gene TRBJ1-5; D perhaps matches TRBD1 (6 bases). The CDR3 contains 15 residues. V was shortened by 1 base and J by 6 bases, with 13 bases between the two germline ends. The germline V gene has CDR1 MGHRA and CDR2 YSYEKL. CDR3 sequence (DNA): TGCGCCAGCAGCCAAGCCAGGGGTCCCGGTCAGCCCCAGCATTTT. Residues: CASSQARGPGQPQHF.

The chain joins TRBV6-1 to TRBJ1-2, with 9 bases matching TRBD1. Germline values: CDR1 MNHNS, CDR2 SASEGT. The CDR3 consists of 15 residues. The trim removed 4 bases at V and 6 bases at J, leaving 9 bases unmatched. CDR3 in DNA: TGTGCCAGCAGTGTCTCGGGACAGGGAGGTCATGGCTACACCTTC. Its translation is CASSVSGQGGHGYTF.

This chain connects TRBV10-3 to TRBJ1-2; D is ambiguous. Germline loops: CDR1 ENHRY, CDR2 SYGVKD. The germline V and J ends were trimmed by 3 bases and 4 bases, with 15 bases remaining between them. The CDR3 length is 15 residues. This CDR3 reads CAISDEGMAPYGYTF. The CDR3 DNA is TGTGCCATCAGTGACGAGGGCATGGCTCCCTATGGCTACACCTTC.

The V and J genes are TRBV13 and TRBJ2-7; 8 positions match TRBD1. The V segment lost 2 bases and the J segment 7 bases; nucleotides outside the gene matches: 4. Germline CDR1 and CDR2: PRHDT and FYEKMQ (reference sequence). The CDR3 consists of 13 residues. The CDR3 spells CASSLQGAGEQYF. The CDR3 region has the DNA TGTGCCAGCAGCTTACAGGGGGCGGGTGAGCAGTACTTC.

This clone was observed a single time. The chain uses TRBV5-6 and TRBJ2-5, with TRBD2 as a possible D gene (6 bases). Trimming took 4 bases from V and 5 from J, leaving 21 bases between them. The germline V gene has CDR1 SGHDT and CDR2 YYEEEE. The CDR3 consists of 16 residues. The CDR3 sequence: CASSKVLARSHETQYF. The CDR3 DNA is TGTGCCAGCAGCAAAGTACTAGCCAGGAGCCACGAGACCCAGTACTTC. Drawing the rest from reference TRBV5-6 and TRBJ2-5, the complete variable domain is DAGVTQSPTHLIKTRGQQVTLRCSPKSGHDTVSWYQQALGQGPQFIFQYYEEEERQRGNFPDRFSGHQFPNYSSELNVNALLLGDSALYLCASSKVLARSHETQYFGPGTRLLVL.

Turning to this clone: One junction end does not reproduce the germline sequence, and a read error may be involved. V and J are TRBV28 and TRBJ1-4, with D perhaps TRBD1 (6 bases). The CDR3 is 14 amino acids. The germline gives CDR1 MDHEN, CDR2 SYDVKM. CDR3 amino acids: CASSFNRVNGKLFF. DNA for the CDR3: TGTGCCAGCAGTTTCAACAGGGTGAATGGAAAACTGTTTTTT. The full variable domain, rest sourced from reference TRBV28 and TRBJ1-4, is DVKVTQSSRYLVKRTGEKVFLECVQDMDHENMFWYRQDPGLGLRLIYFSYDVKMKEKGDIPEGYSVSREKKERFSLILESASTNQTSMYLCASSFNRVNGKLFFGSGTQLSVL.

The CDR3 nucleotides are TGTGCCATCAGTGAGCCGGAGCTGGGAAATGGCGGGGAGCTGTTTTTT. The encoded protein is CAISEPELGNGGELFF. This chain uses TRBV10-3 with TRBJ2-2, with unresolved D. CDR1 and CDR2 from the germline V gene are ENHRY and SYGVKD. This CDR3 spans 16 amino acids. V lost 2 bases and J lost 7, with 17 bases in between.

The sample holds many counts of this clone. The genes are TRBV3-1 (or the pseudogene TRBV3-2) and TRBJ1-5; D possibly corresponds to TRBD1 (6 bases). Looked up from germline, CDR1 is LGHDT and CDR2 is YNNKEL (reference sequence). The CDR3 is 16 amino acids. V dropped 1 base and J dropped 6 bases, with 16 bases sitting between them. CDR3 loop: CASSQGRSGVGQPQHF. In DNA, the CDR3 is TGTGCCAGCAGCCAAGGAAGATCAGGGGTGGGTCAGCCCCAGCATTTT.

This rearrangement joins TRBV7-2 to TRBJ2-7; the match to TRBD2 covers 9 bases. The length of the CDR3 is 14 residues. J lost 6 bases, V lost 1 base, and 4 bases had no gene match. Germline assignment: CDR1 SGHTA and CDR2 FQGNSA. This CDR3 reads CASSLEGGGVEQYF. The CDR3 nucleotides read TGTGCCAGCAGCTTAGAGGGCGGGGGGGTCGAGCAGTACTTC.

The chain carries TRBV27 and TRBJ1-1, with unresolved D. The germline gives CDR1 MNHEY, CDR2 SMNVEV (reference sequence). This CDR3 has 15 amino acids. V dropped 4 bases and J dropped 0 bases, with 12 bases sitting between them. Written as DNA, the CDR3 is TGTGCCAGCAGTTCCTTCGGGTATATGAACACTGAAGCTTTCTTT. As protein: CASSSFGYMNTEAFF.

The J gene is TRBJ1-2, the V gene TRBV29-1, with 7 bases lining up with TRBD1. The CDR3 contains 13 residues. Germline CDR1 and CDR2: SQVTM and ANQGSEA. J was trimmed by 4 bases and V by 2 bases; bases with no gene match: 4. The CDR3 reads CSVEQQGSYGYTF. The CDR3 bases are TGCAGCGTTGAACAACAGGGGAGCTATGGCTACACCTTC.

The rearrangement joins TRBV20-1 to TRBJ1-4; D unclear. The CDR3 length is 10 residues. The V and J ends lost 5 bases and 7 bases respectively, with 5 bases between them. Per the germline V gene, CDR1 is DFQATT and CDR2 is SNEGSKA (reference sequence). CDR3 bases: TGCAGTGCTGGGATTGAAAAACTGTTTTTT. Translated: CSAGIEKLFF.